This TCR beta chain is from a study of blood T cell repertoires in COVID-19. In the study overall: In each case, the material was cDNA or gDNA derived from T cells, B-cell-depleted T cells, or PBMCs.

CDR1 is GTSNPN and CDR2 is SVGIG in the germline V gene (reference sequence). CDR3 length: 14 residues. The V and J ends lost 5 bases and 1 base, in that order; junction bases with no gene match: 5. The data were produced by immunoSEQ multiplex PCR, yet TCRdb's version contains in-frame clones alone and is incomplete. The sample lists over 200,000 clones; roughly 87% were seen once. The chain links TRBV30 to TRBJ2-4, with TRBD2 matching 7 bases. Sequences were obtained from peripheral blood. The source of this sequence is a man aged 35-49 years with active or convalescent COVID-19. CDR3 region: CAWGTKRAKNIQYF. The CDR3 DNA reads TGTGCCTGGGGGACTAAGCGGGCCAAAAACATTCAGTACTTC.